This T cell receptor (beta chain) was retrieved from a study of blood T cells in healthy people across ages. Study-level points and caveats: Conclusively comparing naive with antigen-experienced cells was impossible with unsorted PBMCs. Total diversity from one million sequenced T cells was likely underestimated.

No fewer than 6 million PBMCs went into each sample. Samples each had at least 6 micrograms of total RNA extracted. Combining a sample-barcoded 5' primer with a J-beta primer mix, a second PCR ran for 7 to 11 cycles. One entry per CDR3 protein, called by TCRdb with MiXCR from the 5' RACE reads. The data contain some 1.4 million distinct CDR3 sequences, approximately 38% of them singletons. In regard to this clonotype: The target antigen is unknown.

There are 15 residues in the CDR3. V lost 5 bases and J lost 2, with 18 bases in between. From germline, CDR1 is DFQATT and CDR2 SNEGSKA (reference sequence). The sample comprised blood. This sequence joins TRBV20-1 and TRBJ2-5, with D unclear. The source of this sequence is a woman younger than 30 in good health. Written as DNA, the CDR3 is TGCAGTGCTCCCTCCAAACCCAGAGAACAAGAGACCCAGTACTTC. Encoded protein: CSAPSKPREQETQYF.